This T cell receptor (beta chain) appears in the sequencing data of a study of blood T cells in healthy people across ages. Study outcomes and limitations: Without sorted subsets, naive and antigen-experienced compartments could not be conclusively compared.

With 7 bases removed from V and 3 bases from J, the gap between germline ends came to 18 bases. This CDR3 is 14 amino acids long. Germline CDR1 reads SQVTM; CDR2 reads ANQGSEA. At least 6 million PBMCs were isolated per sample. Then a second PCR, running roughly 7 to 11 cycles, was carried out with a sample-barcoded 5' primer and a J-beta primer mix. In TCRdb, the 5' RACE reads were re-called with MiXCR into one record per CDR3 protein. Of over 1,500,000 distinct CDR3 sequences in the sample, roughly 43% are singletons; the top ten hold more than 20%. This clonotype was detected ten times or more. Its specificity is unknown.

Sequenced material: blood. The sequence derives from a human donor in good health. This rearrangement joins TRBV29-1 to TRBJ1-1; no clear D gene. The CDR3 protein is CSALNQHGDTEAFF. The CDR3 nucleotides are TGCAGCGCCCTTAACCAACACGGGGACACTGAAGCTTTCTTT.